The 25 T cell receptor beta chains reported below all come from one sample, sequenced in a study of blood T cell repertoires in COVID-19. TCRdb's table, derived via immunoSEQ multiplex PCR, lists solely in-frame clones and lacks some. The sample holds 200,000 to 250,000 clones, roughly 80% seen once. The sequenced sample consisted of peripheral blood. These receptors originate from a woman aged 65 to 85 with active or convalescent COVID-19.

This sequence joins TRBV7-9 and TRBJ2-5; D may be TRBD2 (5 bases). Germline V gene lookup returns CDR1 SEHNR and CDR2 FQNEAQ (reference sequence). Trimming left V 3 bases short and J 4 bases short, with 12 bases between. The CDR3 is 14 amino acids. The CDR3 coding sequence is TGTGCCAGCAGCTTCGGGATCCGTTTAGAGACCCAGTACTTC. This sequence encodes CASSFGIRLETQYF.

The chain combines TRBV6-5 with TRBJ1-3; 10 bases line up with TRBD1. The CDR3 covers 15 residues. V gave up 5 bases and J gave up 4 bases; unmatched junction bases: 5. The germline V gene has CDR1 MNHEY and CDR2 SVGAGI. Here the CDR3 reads CASSRTGGSGNTIYF. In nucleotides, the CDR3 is TGTGCCAGCAGTCGGACAGGGGGGTCAGGAAACACCATATATTTT.

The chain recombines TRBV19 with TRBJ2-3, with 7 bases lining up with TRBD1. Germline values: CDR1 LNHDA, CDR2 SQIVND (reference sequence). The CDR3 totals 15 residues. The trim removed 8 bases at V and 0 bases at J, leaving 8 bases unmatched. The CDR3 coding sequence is TGTGCCAGTGACAACAGGGGCGCTAGCACAGATACGCAGTATTTT. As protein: CASDNRGASTDTQYF. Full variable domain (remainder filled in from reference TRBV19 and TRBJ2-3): DGGITQSPKYLFRKEGQNVTLSCEQNLNHDAMYWYRQDPGQGLRLIYYSQIVNDFQKGDIAEGYSVSREKKESFPLTVTSAQKNPTAFYLCASDNRGASTDTQYFGPGTRLTVL.

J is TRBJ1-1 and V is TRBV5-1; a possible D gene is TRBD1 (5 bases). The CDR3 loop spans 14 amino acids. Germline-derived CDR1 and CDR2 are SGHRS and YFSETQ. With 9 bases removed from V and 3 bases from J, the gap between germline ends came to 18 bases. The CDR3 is CATRPLGGDTEAFF. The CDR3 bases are TGCGCCACCAGACCTCTTGGGGGGGACACTGAAGCTTTCTTT.

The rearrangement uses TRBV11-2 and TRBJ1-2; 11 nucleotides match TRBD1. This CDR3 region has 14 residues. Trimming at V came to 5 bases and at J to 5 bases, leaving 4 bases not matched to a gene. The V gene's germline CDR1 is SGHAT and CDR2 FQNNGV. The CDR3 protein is CASSPGQGAYGYTF. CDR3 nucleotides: TGTGCCAGCAGCCCCGGACAGGGGGCATATGGCTACACCTTC.

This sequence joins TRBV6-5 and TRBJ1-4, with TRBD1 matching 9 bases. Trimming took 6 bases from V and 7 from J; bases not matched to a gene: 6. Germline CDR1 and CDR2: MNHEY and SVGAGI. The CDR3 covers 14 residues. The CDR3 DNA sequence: TGTGCCAGCAGCTCGACAGGGGGAGGTGAAAAACTGTTTTTT. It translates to CASSSTGGGEKLFF.

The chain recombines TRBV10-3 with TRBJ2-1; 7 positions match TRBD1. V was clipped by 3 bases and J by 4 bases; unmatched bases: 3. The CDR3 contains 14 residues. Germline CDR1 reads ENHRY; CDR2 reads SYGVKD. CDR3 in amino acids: CAISEATGYNEQFF. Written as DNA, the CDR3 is TGTGCCATCAGTGAAGCGACAGGGTACAATGAGCAGTTCTTC.

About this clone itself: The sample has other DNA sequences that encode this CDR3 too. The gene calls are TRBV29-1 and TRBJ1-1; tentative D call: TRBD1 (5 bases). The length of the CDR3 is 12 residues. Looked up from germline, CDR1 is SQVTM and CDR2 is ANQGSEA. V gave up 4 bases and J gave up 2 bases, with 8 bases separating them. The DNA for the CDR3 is TGCAGCGTTGGGGGCGGTAACACTGAAGCTTTCTTT. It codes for CSVGGGNTEAFF. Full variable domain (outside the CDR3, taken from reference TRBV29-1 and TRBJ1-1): SAVISQKPSRDICQRGTSLTIQCQVDSQVTMMFWYRQQPGQSLTLIATANQGSEATYESGFVIDKFPISRPNLTFSTLTVSNMSPEDSSIYLCSVGGGNTEAFFGQGTRLTVV.

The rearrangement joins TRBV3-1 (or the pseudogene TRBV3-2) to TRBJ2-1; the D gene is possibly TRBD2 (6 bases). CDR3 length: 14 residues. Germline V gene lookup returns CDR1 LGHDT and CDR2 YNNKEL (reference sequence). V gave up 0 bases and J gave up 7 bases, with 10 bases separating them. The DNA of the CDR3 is TGTGCCAGCAGCCAAGACGGCGGGGATAATGAGCAGTTCTTC. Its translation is CASSQDGGDNEQFF.

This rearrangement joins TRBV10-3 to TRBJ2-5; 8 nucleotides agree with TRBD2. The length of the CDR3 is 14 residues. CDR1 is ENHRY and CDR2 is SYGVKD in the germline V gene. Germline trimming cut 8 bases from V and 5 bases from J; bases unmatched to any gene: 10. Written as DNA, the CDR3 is TGTGCCATCTGCCCGGGAGGGCCGGATGAGACCCAGTACTTC. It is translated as CAICPGGPDETQYF.

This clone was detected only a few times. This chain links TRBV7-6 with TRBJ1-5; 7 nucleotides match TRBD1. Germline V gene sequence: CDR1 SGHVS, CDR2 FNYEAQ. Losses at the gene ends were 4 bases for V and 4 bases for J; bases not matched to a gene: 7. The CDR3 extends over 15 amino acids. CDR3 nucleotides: TGTGCCAGCAGCTCTTTAGGGACAGCTAATCAGCCCCAGCATTTT. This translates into CASSSLGTANQPQHF.

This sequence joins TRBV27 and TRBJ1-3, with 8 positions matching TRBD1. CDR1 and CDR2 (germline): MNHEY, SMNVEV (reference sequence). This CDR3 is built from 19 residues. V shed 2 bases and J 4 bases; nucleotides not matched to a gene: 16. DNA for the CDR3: TGTGCCAGCAGTTTAAGAGGACAGGGTTCCCTCTCTCGCGGAAACACCATATATTTT. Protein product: CASSLRGQGSLSRGNTIYF.

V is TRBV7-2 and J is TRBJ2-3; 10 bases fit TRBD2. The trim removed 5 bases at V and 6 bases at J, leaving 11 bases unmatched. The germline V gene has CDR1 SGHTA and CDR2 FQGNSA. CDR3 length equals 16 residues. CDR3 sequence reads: CASSPRRLAGRDTQYF. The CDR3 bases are TGTGCCAGCAGCCCGCGCAGACTAGCGGGCAGGGATACGCAGTATTTT.

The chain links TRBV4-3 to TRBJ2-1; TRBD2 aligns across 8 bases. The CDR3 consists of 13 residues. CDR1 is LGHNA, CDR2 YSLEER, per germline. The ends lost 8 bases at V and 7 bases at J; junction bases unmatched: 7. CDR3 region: CASGAGVLNEQFF. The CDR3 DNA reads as TGCGCCAGCGGAGCGGGGGTCTTAAATGAGCAGTTCTTC.

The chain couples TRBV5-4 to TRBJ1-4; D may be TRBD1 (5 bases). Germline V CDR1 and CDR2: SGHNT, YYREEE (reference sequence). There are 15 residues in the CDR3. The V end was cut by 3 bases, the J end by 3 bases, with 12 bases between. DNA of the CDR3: TGTGCCAGCAGCTCAAAACAGGAAGCTAATGAAAAACTGTTTTTT. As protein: CASSSKQEANEKLFF.

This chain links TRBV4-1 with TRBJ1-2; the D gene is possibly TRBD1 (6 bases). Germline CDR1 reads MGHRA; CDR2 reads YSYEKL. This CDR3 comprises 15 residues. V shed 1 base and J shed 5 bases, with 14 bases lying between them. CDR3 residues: CASSQVAGGGYGYTF. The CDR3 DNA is TGCGCCAGCAGCCAAGTTGCGGGGGGCGGTTATGGCTACACCTTC.

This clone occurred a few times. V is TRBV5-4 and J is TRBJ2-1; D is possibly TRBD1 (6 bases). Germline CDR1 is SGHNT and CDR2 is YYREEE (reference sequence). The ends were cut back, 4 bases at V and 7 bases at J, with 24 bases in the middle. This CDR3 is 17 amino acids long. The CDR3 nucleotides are TGTGCCAGCAGCGCAAGCCTGGGGGCGGAGCCCAAGAATGAGCAGTTCTTC. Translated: CASSASLGAEPKNEQFF. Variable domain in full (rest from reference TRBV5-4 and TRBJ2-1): ETGVTQSPTHLIKTRGQQVTLRCSSQSGHNTVSWYQQALGQGPQFIFQYYREEENGRGNFPPRFSGLQFPNYSSELNVNALELDDSALYLCASSASLGAEPKNEQFFGPGTRLTVL.

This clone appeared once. The CDR3 reads CASSQSEYGYTF. CDR3 nucleotides: TGCGCCAGCAGTCAATCGGAGTATGGCTACACCTTC. The rearrangement joins TRBV23-1 to TRBJ1-2; D gene unclear. TRBV23-1 is identified as an open reading frame with a role that is uncertain. Deletions cut 0 bases from V and 5 bases from J, with 4 bases between. This CDR3 is 12 amino acids long.

CDR3 amino acids: CAWSPGGNEQFF. CDR3 nucleotide sequence: TGTGCCTGGAGCCCCGGGGGAAATGAGCAGTTCTTC. This chain connects TRBV30 to TRBJ2-1, with D possibly being TRBD2 (6 bases). Germline CDR1 GTSNPN, CDR2 SVGIG (reference sequence). V lost 3 bases, J lost 7 bases, and 10 bases lay in between. CDR3 length equals 12 residues.

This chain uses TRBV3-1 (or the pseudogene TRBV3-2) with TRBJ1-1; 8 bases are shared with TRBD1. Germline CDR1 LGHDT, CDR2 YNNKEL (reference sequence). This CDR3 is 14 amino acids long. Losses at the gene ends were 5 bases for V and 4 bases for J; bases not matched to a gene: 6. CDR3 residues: CASSTSGGGTEAFF. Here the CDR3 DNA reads TGTGCCAGCAGCACTTCAGGGGGCGGCACTGAAGCTTTCTTT.

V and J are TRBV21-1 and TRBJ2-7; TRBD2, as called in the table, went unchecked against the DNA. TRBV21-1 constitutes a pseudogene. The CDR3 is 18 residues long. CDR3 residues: CASSIGRHSGGNSYEQYF. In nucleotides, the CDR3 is TGTGCCAGCAGCATCGGGAGACATAGCGGAGGGAACTCCTACGAGCAGTACTTC.

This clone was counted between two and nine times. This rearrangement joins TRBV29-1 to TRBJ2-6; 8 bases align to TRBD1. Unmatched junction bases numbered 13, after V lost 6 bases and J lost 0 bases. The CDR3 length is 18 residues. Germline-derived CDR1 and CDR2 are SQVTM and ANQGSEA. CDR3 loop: CSVAPRGTGASGANVLTF. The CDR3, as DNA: TGCAGCGTCGCTCCGAGGGGGACAGGAGCCTCTGGGGCCAACGTCCTGACTTTC. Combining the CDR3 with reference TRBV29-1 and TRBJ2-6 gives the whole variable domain SAVISQKPSRDICQRGTSLTIQCQVDSQVTMMFWYRQQPGQSLTLIATANQGSEATYESGFVIDKFPISRPNLTFSTLTVSNMSPEDSSIYLCSVAPRGTGASGANVLTFGAGSRLTVL.

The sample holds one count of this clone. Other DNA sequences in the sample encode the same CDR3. Here the CDR3 reads CASSLAGASYNEQFF. In DNA, the CDR3 is TGTGCCAGCAGCTTAGCTGGAGCGAGCTACAATGAGCAGTTCTTC. The J gene is TRBJ2-1, the V gene TRBV7-6, with D hard to call. Germline CDR1 is SGHVS and CDR2 is FNYEAQ. Trimming left V 0 bases short and J 3 bases short, with 9 bases between. This CDR3 region has 15 residues. Full variable domain (outside the CDR3, taken from reference TRBV7-6 and TRBJ2-1): GAGVSQSPRYKVTKRGQDVALRCDPISGHVSLYWYRQALGQGPEFLTYFNYEAQQDKSGLPNDRFSAERPEGSISTLTIQRTEQRDSAMYRCASSLAGASYNEQFFGPGTRLTVL.

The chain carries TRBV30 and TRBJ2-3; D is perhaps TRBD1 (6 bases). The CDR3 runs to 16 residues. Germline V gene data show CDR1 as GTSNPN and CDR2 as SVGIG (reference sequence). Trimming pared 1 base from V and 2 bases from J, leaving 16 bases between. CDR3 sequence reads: CAWSAFQGLITDTQYF. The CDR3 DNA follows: TGTGCCTGGAGTGCGTTCCAGGGGCTGATCACAGATACGCAGTATTTT.

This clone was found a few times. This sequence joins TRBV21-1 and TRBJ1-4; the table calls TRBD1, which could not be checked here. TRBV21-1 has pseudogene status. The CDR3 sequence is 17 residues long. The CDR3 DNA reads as TGTGCCAGCAGGCCAAAGCCCCAGGGGACGATGAATGAAAAACTGTTTTTT. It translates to CASRPKPQGTMNEKLFF.